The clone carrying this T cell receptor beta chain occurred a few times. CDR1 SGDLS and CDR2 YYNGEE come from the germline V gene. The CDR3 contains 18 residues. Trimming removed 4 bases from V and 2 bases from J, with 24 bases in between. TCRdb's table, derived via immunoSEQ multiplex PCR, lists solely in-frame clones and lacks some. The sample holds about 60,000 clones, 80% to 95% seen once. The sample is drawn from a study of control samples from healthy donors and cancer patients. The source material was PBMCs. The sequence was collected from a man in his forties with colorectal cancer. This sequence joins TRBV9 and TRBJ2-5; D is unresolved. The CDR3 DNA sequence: TGTGCCAGCAGCTCCAATTGGGAAAGAGTGCCTCATCAAGAGACCCAGTACTTC. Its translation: CASSSNWERVPHQETQYF.